A selection of T cell receptor beta chains follows, all from one sample in a study of blood T cells in healthy people across ages. TCRdb fed the 5' RACE reads into MiXCR, producing one record per CDR3 protein. The sample shows 1,500,000 or so distinct CDR3 sequences, less than 45% of them seen only once. The sequencing sample was made of blood. These TCRs come from a woman under 30 in good health. Both conserved end residues are part of each CDR3. A D gene is named only where the DNA matches it firmly. Expanded clones are given a class, and other clones once, few, many or no size at all.

d_call j_call clone_size v_call cdr3_nt cdr3_aa
NA TRBJ2-4 NA TRBV2 TGTGCCAGCAGTGACCCTCTAAGGGGTGGAAACATTCAGTACTTC CASSDPLRGGNIQYF
TRBD1 TRBJ2-6 NA TRBV11-2 TGTGCCAGCAGCTTAGGTCTTGGGACAGGGGGTTCTGGGGCCAACGTCCTGACTTTC CASSLGLGTGGSGANVLTF
NA TRBJ2-1 many TRBV29-1 TGCAGCGTTCCCGCCGGGGCAGGGAGGTCCTACAATGAGCAGTTCTTC CSVPAGAGRSYNEQFF
NA TRBJ2-7 NA TRBV6-1 TGTGCCAGCGGCCGGGACGGCCTCTCCTACGAGCAGTACTTC CASGRDGLSYEQYF
TRBD2 TRBJ2-5 NA TRBV20-1 TGCAGTGCTAGCTCGGGGGGGCCAAATGAGCAGTACTTC CSASSGGPNEQYF
TRBD1 TRBJ1-5 few TRBV11-2 TGTGCCAGCAGCTCGAACAGGGGGAATCAGCCCCAGCATTTT CASSSNRGNQPQHF
NA TRBJ2-3 few TRBV7-9 TGTGCCAGCAGGACTACCCCAGGGCGAGGGGGACTGGATACGCAGTATTTT CASRTTPGRGGLDTQYF
TRBD1 TRBJ1-5 few TRBV10-3 TGTGCCATCAGTGCAGGGACAGCATATAGCAATCAGCCCCAGCATTTT CAISAGTAYSNQPQHF
TRBD2 TRBJ2-7 few TRBV29-1 TGCAGCGTTGAGCTAGCGGGGACCTACGAGCAGTACTTC CSVELAGTYEQYF
TRBD1 TRBJ1-4 NA TRBV6-6 TGTGCCAGTGAAGCGGGACAGGCGGAAAAACTGTTTTTT CASEAGQAEKLFF
NA TRBJ2-7 few TRBV7-3 TGTGCCAGCAGCTTAATGCCCTCTCACGAGCAGTACTTC CASSLMPSHEQYF